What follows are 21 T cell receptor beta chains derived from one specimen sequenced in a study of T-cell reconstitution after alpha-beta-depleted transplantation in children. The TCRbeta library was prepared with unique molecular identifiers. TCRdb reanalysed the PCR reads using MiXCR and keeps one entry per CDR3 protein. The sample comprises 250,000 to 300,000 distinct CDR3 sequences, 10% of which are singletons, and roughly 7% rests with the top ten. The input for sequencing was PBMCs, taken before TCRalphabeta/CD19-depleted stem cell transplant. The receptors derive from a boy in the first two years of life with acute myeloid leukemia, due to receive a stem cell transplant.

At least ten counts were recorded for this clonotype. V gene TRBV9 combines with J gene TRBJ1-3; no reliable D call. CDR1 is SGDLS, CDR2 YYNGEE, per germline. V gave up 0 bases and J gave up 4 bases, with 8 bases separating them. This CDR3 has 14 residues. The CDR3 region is CASSVADTGNTIYF. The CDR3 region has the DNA TGTGCCAGCAGCGTAGCGGATACGGGAAACACCATATATTTT.

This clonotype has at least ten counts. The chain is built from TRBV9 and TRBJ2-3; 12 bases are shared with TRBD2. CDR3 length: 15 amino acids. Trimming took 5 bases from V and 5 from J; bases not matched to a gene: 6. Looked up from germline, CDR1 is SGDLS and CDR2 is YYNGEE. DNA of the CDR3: TGTGCCAGCAGTGCTAGCGGGGGGGCCCAAGATACGCAGTATTTT. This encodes CASSASGGAQDTQYF.

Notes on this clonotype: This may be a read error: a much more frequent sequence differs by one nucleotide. The CDR3 here is CATSRDGRMTKETQYF. The DNA for the CDR3 is TGTGCCACCAGCAGAGATGGAAGAATGACGAAAGAGACCCAGTACTTC. This chain uses TRBV15 with TRBJ2-5, with D uncertain. The CDR3 totals 16 residues. The germline CDR1 and CDR2 sequences are LNHNV and YYDKDF (reference sequence). V dropped 0 bases and J dropped 3 bases, with 14 bases sitting between them.

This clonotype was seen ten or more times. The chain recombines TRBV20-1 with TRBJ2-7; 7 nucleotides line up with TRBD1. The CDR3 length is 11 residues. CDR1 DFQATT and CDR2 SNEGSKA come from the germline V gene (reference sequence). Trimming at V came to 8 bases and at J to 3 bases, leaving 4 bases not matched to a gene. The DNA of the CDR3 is TGCAGTACCGGACAGGACTACGAGCAGTACTTC. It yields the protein CSTGQDYEQYF.

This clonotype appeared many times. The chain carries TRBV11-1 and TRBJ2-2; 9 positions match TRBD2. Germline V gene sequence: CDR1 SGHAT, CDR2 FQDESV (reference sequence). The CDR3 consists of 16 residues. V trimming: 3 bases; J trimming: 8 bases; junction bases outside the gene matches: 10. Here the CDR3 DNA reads TGTGCCAGCAGCTTTGAGGGGACTAGCAGGTCTGGGGAGCTGTTTTTT. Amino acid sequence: CASSFEGTSRSGELFF. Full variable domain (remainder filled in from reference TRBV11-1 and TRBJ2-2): EAEVAQSPRYKITEKSQAVAFWCDPISGHATLYWYRQILGQGPELLVQFQDESVVDDSQLPKDRFSAERLKGVDSTLKIQPAELGDSAMYLCASSFEGTSRSGELFFGEGSRLTVL.

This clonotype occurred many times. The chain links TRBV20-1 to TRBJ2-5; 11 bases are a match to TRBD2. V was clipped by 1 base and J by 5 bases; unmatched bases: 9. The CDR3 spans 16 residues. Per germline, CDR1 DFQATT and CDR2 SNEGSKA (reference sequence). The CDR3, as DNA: TGCAGTGCTAGAGCCCCTACTAGCGGGAGAGTTGAGACCCAGTACTTC. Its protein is CSARAPTSGRVETQYF.

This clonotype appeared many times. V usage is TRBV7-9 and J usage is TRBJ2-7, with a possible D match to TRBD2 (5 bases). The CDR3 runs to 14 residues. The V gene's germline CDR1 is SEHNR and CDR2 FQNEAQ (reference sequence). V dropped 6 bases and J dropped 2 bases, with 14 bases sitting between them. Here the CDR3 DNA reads TGTGCCAGCAGTGATGAGGGCCCCCCCTACGAGCAGTACTTC. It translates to CASSDEGPPYEQYF.

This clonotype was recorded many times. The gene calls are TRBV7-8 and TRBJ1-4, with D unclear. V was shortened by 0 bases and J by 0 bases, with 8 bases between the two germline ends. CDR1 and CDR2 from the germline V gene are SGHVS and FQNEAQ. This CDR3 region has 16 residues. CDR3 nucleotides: TGTGCCAGCAGCTTAGCGGGGTTCGCAACTAATGAAAAACTGTTTTTT. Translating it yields CASSLAGFATNEKLFF.

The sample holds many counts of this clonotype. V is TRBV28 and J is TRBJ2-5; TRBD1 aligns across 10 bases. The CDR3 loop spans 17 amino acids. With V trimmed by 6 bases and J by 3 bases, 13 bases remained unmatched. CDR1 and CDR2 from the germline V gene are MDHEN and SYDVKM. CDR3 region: CASRDGSTGGKKETQYF. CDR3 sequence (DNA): TGTGCCAGCAGGGACGGATCGACAGGGGGCAAAAAAGAGACCCAGTACTTC.

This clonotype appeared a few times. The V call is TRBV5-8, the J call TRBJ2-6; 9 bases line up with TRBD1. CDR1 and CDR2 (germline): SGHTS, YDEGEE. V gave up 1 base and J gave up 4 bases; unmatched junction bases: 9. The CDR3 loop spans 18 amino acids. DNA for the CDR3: TGTGCCAGCAGCTTGTCCGGACAGGGGCGGATGGGGGCCAACGTCCTGACTTTC. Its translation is CASSLSGQGRMGANVLTF.

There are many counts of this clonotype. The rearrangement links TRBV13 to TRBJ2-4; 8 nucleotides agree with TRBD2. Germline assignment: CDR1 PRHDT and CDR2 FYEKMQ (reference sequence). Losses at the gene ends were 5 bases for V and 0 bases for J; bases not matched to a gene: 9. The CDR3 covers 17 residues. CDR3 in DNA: TGTGCCAGCAGCCGAAGTAGCGGGGCGCTAGCCAAAAACATTCAGTACTTC. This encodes CASSRSSGALAKNIQYF.

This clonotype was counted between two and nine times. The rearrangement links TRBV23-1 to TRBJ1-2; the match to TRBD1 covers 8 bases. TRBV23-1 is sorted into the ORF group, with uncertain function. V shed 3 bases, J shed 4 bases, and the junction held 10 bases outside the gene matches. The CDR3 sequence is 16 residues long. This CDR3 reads CASSHPDREVAYGYTF. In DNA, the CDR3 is TGCGCCAGCAGTCATCCGGACAGGGAGGTTGCCTATGGCTACACCTTC.

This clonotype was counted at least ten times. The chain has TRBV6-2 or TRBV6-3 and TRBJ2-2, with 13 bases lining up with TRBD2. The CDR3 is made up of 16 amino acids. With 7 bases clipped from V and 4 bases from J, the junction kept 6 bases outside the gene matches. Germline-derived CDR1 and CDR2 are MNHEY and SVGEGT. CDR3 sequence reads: CASTYTSGRATGELFF. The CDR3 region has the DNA TGTGCCAGCACCTATACTAGCGGGAGGGCCACCGGGGAGCTGTTTTTT.

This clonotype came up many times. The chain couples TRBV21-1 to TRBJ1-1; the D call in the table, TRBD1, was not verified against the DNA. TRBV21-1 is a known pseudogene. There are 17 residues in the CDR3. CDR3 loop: CASSKAQGKVRNTEAFF. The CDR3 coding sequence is TGTGCCAGCAGCAAAGCACAGGGGAAAGTAAGAAACACTGAAGCTTTCTTT.

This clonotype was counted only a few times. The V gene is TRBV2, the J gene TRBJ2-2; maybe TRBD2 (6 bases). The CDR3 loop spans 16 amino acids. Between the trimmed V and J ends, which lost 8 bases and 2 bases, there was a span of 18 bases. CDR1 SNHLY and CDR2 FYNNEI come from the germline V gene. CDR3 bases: TGTGCCAGCCTTAGCCCCGGGACTTACAACACCGGGGAGCTGTTTTTT. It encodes CASLSPGTYNTGELFF.

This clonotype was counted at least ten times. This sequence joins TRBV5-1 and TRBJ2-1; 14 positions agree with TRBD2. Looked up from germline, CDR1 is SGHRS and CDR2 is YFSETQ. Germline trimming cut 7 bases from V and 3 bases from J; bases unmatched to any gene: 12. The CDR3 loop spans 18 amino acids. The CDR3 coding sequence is TGCGCCAGCTGCCCGGGACAGGGACTAGCGGGAGTCTACAATGAGCAGTTCTTC. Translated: CASCPGQGLAGVYNEQFF. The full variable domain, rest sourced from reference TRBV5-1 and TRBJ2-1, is KAGVTQTPRYLIKTRGQQVTLSCSPISGHRSVSWYQQTPGQGLQFLFEYFSETQRNKGNFPGRFSGRQFSNSRSEMNVSTLELGDSALYLCASCPGQGLAGVYNEQFFGPGTRLTVL.

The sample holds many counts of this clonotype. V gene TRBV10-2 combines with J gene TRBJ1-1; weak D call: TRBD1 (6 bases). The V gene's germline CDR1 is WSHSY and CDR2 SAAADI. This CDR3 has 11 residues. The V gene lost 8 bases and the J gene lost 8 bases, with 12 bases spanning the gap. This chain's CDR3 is CASGYRVEAFF. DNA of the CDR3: TGCGCCAGCGGATACAGGGTCGAAGCTTTCTTT.

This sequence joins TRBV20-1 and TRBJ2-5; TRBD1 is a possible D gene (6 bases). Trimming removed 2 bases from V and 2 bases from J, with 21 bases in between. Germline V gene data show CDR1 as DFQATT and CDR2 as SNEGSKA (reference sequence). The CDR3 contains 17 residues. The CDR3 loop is CSARTRDTWVGQETQYF. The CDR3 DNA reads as TGCAGTGCTAGAACTCGGGACACCTGGGTAGGGCAAGAGACCCAGTACTTC.

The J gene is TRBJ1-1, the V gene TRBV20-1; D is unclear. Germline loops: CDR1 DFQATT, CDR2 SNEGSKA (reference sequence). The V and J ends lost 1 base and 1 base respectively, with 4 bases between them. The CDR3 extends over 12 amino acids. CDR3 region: CSARVPNTEAFF. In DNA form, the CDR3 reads TGCAGTGCTAGAGTACCGAACACTGAAGCTTTCTTT.

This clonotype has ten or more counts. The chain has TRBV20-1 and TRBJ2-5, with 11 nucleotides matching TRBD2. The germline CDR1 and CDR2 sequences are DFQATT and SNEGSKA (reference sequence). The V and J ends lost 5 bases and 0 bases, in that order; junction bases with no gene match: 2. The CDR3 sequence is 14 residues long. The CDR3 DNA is TGCAGTGCTCGACTAGCGGGAAACCAAGAGACCCAGTACTTC. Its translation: CSARLAGNQETQYF.

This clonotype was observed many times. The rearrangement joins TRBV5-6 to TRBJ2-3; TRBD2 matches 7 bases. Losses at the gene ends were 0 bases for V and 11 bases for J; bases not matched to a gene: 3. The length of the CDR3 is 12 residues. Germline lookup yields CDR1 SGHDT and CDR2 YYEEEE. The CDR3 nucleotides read TGTGCCAGCAGCTTGGGTGGGGGGGTGCAGTATTTT. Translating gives CASSLGGGVQYF.